The sequence of this T cell receptor beta chain was determined in a study of cytomegalovirus exposure and HLA in healthy donors. Study-level points and caveats: Later analysis suggested most CMV-associated TCR beta chains were HLA-restricted.

The primer mix had 60 Vbeta and 13 Jbeta primers. Produced via immunoSEQ multiplex PCR; TCRdb's table is partial and in-frame only. Among about 130,000 clones listed, roughly four fifths were seen once. On this clone: Its target is unknown.

Germline V lookup: CDR1 MDHEN, CDR2 SYDVKM. The CDR3 sequence is 12 residues long. The V end lost 7 bases, the J end lost 11 bases, and 15 bases lay between the germline ends. This TCR was sampled from a man aged 25-45 years in good health and CMV-seronegative. The sequencing sample was made of PBMCs. The rearrangement joins TRBV28 to TRBJ1-5; D gene uncertain. The CDR3 DNA is TGTGCCAGCACCTTTGGGCAGAAATCCCAGCATTTT. Its protein product is CASTFGQKSQHF.